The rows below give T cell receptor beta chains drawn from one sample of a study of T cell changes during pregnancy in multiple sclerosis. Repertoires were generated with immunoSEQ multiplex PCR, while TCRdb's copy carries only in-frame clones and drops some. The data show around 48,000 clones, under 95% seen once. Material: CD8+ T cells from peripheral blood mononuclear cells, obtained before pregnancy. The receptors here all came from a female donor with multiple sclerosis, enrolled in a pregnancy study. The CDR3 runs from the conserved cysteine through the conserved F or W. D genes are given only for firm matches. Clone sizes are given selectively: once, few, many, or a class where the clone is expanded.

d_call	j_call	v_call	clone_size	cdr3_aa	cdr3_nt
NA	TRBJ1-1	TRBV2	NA	CASKGRANSEAFF	TGTGCCAGCAAAGGCAGGGCAAACTCTGAAGCTTTCTTT
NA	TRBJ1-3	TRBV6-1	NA	CASSEYASSGNTIYF	TGTGCCAGCAGTGAATACGCGAGCTCTGGAAACACCATATATTTT
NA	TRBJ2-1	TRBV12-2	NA	CASRLVGLASGIYQRNEQFF	TGTGCAAGTCGCTTAGTTGGTCTCGCTAGCGGGATCTATCAGAGGAATGAGCAGTTCTTC
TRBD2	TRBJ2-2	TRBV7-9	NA	CASRLPGGKGNTGELFF	TGTGCCAGCAGACTCCCGGGGGGGAAAGGCAACACCGGGGAGCTGTTTTTT
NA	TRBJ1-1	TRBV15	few	CATSRSLGADTEAFF	TGTGCCACCAGCAGATCGCTAGGGGCGGACACTGAAGCTTTCTTT
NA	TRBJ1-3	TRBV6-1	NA	CASSDPTGASGNTIYF	TGTGCCAGCAGTGACCCAACAGGAGCTTCTGGAAACACCATATATTTT
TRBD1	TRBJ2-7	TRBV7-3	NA	CASSPPGQGDEQYF	TGTGCCAGCAGCCCCCCGGGACAGGGGGACGAGCAGTACTTC
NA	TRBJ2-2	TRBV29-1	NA	CSVVRTGELFF	TGCAGCGTTGTTAGAACCGGGGAGCTGTTTTTT
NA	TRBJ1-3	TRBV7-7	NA	CASSQGRAPGNTIYF	TGTGCCAGCAGCCAGGGTAGGGCGCCTGGAAACACCATATATTTT
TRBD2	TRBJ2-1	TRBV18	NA	CASSPPIASGGYEQFF	TGTGCCAGCTCACCACCGATCGCTAGCGGGGGCTATGAGCAGTTCTTC
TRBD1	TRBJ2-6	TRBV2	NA	CATKQGALGANVLTF	TGTGCCACCAAACAGGGGGCGCTAGGGGCCAACGTCCTGACTTTC
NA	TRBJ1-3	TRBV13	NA	CASSLQTGRNTIYF	TGTGCCAGCAGCTTACAGACAGGTCGGAACACCATATATTTT
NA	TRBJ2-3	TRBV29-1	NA	CSAILAGDTQYF	TGCAGCGCTATTTTAGCTGGAGATACGCAGTATTTT
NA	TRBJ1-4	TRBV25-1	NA	CASNGRTDEKLFF	TGTGCCAGCAACGGTCGGACTGATGAAAAACTGTTTTTT
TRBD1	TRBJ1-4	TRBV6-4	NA	CASSYSVGQGAEKLFF	TGTGCCAGCAGTTACTCGGTCGGACAGGGGGCGGAAAAACTGTTTTTT
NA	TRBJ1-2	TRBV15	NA	CATSSSAAYYGYTF	TGTGCCACCAGCAGTTCTGCGGCGTACTATGGCTACACCTTC
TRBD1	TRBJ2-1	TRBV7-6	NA	CASSPRQGAQNEQFF	TGTGCCAGCAGCCCCCGACAGGGAGCTCAGAATGAGCAGTTCTTC
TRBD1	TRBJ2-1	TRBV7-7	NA	CASSSGTGSSYNEQFF	TGTGCTAGCAGCTCCGGGACAGGAAGCTCCTACAATGAGCAGTTCTTC
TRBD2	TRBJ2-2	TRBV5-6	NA	CASSLSGGGAPGELFF	TGTGCCAGCAGCTTGAGTGGCGGGGGGGCCCCCGGGGAGCTGTTTTTT
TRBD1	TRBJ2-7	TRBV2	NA	CAGPGQGTSEQYF	TGTGCCGGGCCGGGACAGGGGACTAGTGAGCAGTACTTC
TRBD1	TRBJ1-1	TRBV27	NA	CASSLSGQGTEAFF	TGTGCCAGCAGTTTATCGGGACAGGGGACTGAAGCTTTCTTT
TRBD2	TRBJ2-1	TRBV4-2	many	CASSQDRDSGVYNEQFF	TGTGCCAGCAGCCAAGATCGTGATAGCGGGGTGTACAATGAGCAGTTCTTC
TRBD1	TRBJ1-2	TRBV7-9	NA	CASSLALDRSNYGYTF	TGTGCCAGCAGCTTAGCCTTGGACAGGAGCAACTATGGCTACACCTTC
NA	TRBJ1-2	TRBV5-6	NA	CASSLGSLSGYTF	TGTGCCAGCAGCTTGGGTTCCCTTAGTGGCTACACCTTC
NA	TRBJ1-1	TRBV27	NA	CASNPSGLEVTEAFF	TGTGCCAGCAACCCCTCGGGCCTGGAGGTCACTGAAGCTTTCTTT
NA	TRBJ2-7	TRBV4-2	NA	CASSVGQGEQYF	TGTGCCAGCAGCGTCGGGCAGGGGGAGCAGTACTTC
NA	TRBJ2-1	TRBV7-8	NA	CASSVGGIEQFF	TGTGCCAGCAGCGTTGGAGGGATTGAGCAGTTCTTC
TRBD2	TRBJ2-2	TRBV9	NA	CASSLTTSGAPGTGELFF	TGTGCCAGCAGCCTAACGACTAGCGGGGCTCCCGGCACCGGGGAGCTGTTTTTT
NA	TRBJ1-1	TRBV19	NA	CASSLWGPKGTEAFF	TGTGCCAGTAGTTTATGGGGCCCGAAGGGGACTGAAGCTTTCTTT
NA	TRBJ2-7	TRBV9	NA	CASSVGWQGTYEQYF	TGTGCCAGCAGCGTGGGCTGGCAGGGTACCTACGAGCAGTACTTC
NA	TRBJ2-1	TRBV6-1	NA	CASPLGNEQFF	TGTGCCAGCCCCCTCGGCAATGAGCAGTTCTTC
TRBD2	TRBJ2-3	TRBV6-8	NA	CASSYVVRRGTSDTQYF	TGTGCCAGCAGTTACGTCGTGAGGCGGGGGACCTCCGATACGCAGTATTTT
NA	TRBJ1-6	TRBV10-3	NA	CAIRLDGSNSPLHF	TGTGCCATCAGACTGGACGGGAGTAATTCACCCCTCCACTTT
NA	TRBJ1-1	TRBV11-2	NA	CASSLSYNTEAFF	TGTGCCAGCAGCTTAAGCTACAACACTGAAGCTTTCTTT
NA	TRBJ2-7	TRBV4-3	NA	CASSRGLGSSSYEQYF	TGCGCCAGCAGCCGTGGCCTCGGTTCTAGCTCCTACGAGCAGTACTTC
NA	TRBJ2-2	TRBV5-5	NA	CASSLGLDSVAGELFF	TGTGCCAGCAGCTTGGGTTTGGACAGTGTTGCCGGGGAGCTGTTTTTT
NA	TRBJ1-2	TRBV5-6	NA	CASSFGGGGYANYGYTF	TGTGCCAGCAGCTTTGGTGGGGGGGGATACGCTAACTATGGCTACACCTTC
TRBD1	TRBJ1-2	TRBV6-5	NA	CASSRQGQLLEGYTF	TGTGCCAGCAGTAGACAGGGACAGCTCTTAGAGGGCTACACCTTC
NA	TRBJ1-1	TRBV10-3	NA	CAISELKGALGTEAFF	TGTGCCATCAGTGAATTAAAAGGGGCGTTGGGCACTGAAGCTTTCTTT
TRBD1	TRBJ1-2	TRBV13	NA	CASSSDPGQGNYGYTF	TGTGCCAGCAGCTCCGACCCGGGACAGGGGAACTATGGCTACACCTTC
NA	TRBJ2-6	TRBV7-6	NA	CASSLTRQAISGANVLTF	TGTGCCAGCAGCTTAACCCGACAGGCAATCTCTGGGGCCAACGTCCTGACTTTC
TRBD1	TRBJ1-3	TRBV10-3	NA	CAISEYRGKAGNTIYF	TGTGCCATCAGTGAGTACAGGGGGAAGGCTGGAAACACCATATATTTT
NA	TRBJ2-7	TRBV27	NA	CASSSPEGEYF	TGTGCCAGCAGTTCGCCCGAAGGGGAGTACTTC
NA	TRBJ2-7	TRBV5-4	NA	CASSTSGAGEQYF	TGTGCCAGCAGCACCTCAGGGGCGGGCGAGCAGTACTTC
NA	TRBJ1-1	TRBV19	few	CASSFQGGFTEAFF	TGTGCCAGTAGTTTCCAGGGAGGGTTCACTGAAGCTTTCTTT
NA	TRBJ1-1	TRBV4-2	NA	CASTRPPSTEAFF	TGTGCCAGCACTCGCCCGCCCAGCACTGAAGCTTTCTTT
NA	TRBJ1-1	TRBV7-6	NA	CASSKHRALNTEAFF	TGTGCCAGCAGCAAACACAGGGCCCTGAACACTGAAGCTTTCTTT
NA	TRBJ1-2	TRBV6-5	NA	CASSYSFRRGYTF	TGTGCCAGCAGTTACTCCTTTAGGAGGGGCTACACCTTC
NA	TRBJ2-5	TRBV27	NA	CASRQVTGLKETQYF	TGTGCCAGCAGACAGGTCACAGGGCTCAAAGAGACCCAGTACTTC
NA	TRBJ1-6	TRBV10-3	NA	CAISDDRWNSPLHF	TGTGCCATCAGTGACGACAGGTGGAATTCACCCCTCCACTTT